Sequencing of this TCR beta chain was carried out in a study of blood T cell repertoires in COVID-19. Study details: There were acute and convalescent COVID-19 samples, and they came from the United States, Italy and Spain. T cells, B-cell-depleted T cells, or PBMCs provided the cDNA or gDNA that served as material.

In the original workflow: How many nucleated cells were present was estimated from reference gene primer amplification. TCRdb's copy holds only in-frame clones and misses some; the assay was immunoSEQ multiplex PCR. The V and J calls and clone size come from that table; D and trimming were worked out from the DNA. The table has about 73,000 clones, 82% seen once. The source is a woman aged 60-75 years with acute or convalescent COVID-19. Sequenced sample: peripheral blood.

The CDR3 loop reads CASSDDWGGEAFF. The CDR3 DNA reads as TGTGCCAGCAGTGACGACTGGGGAGGTGAAGCTTTCTTT. V and J are TRBV6-1 and TRBJ1-1; D unclear. Trimming stripped 3 bases from V and 7 bases from J, with 12 bases between. Germline CDR1 is MNHNS and CDR2 is SASEGT. The CDR3 sequence is 13 residues long.